The rows below give T cell receptor beta chains drawn from one sample of a study of cytomegalovirus exposure and HLA in healthy donors. Assay used: immunoSEQ multiplex PCR; TCRdb lists only in-frame clones, some missing. The table records under 250,000 clones, roughly 80% of them present only once. The sample consisted of PBMCs. The source is a man aged 50 or older in good health and CMV-seronegative. Both conserved end residues are part of each CDR3.

>TRBJ2-3|TRBV7-9
CASSLTSGRTDTQYF
>TRBJ1-5|TRBV5-1
CASSLSGTINQPQHF
>TRBJ2-7|TRBV15
CATSGPEDTPEQYF
>.|TRBV11-2
CASSPGGGEQYF
>TRBJ2-5|TRBV4-2
CASSQVQGSEETQYF
>TRBJ2-7|TRBV28
CASSPPNSGTPSSYEQYF
>TRBJ2-5|TRBV4-2
CASSPSQTNPLAVQETQYF
>TRBJ2-1|TRBV9
CASSAPEGHHEQFF
>TRBJ1-5|TRBV5-5
CASSSTGNQPQHF
>TRBJ2-7|TRBV7-6
CASSVDRGQYEQYF
>TRBJ2-2|TRBV5-1
CASSLSENRGPTGELFF
>TRBJ2-7|TRBV4-1
CASSQHPGQGSYEQYF
>TRBJ2-3|TRBV6-4
CASSDSAGGRSDTQYF
>TRBJ1-1|TRBV7-3
CASSLNTGRHTEAFF
>TRBJ2-3|TRBV5-4
CASSSGQGRTDTQYF
>TRBJ2-7|TRBV5-1
CASTVLAGGSYEQYF
>TRBJ2-2|TRBV2
CASSGTSVNTGELFF
>TRBJ2-7|TRBV7-6
CASSLGGSTSGSPEQYF
>TRBJ2-1|TRBV5-1
CASSSVDYSYNEQFF
>TRBJ2-3|TRBV7-9
CASRRLTDTQYF
>TRBJ2-7|TRBV14
CASSVFRGGQGAFEQYF
>TRBJ1-2|TRBV27
CASSLGSVYGYTF
>TRBJ2-7|TRBV7-9
CASSSIGTGYEQYF
>TRBJ2-1|TRBV10-2
CASISGQGGDEQFF
>TRBJ2-7|TRBV7-9
CASRREGSKGMGEQYF
>TRBJ2-7|TRBV2
CASSPGQALLYEQYF
>TRBJ2-1|TRBV19
CASSTSGNQYNEQFF
>TRBJ2-3|TRBV5-1
CASSLEGQRAFRYF
>TRBJ1-2|TRBV9
CASSVGQRGYGYTF
>TRBJ1-6|TRBV27
CASSIGTGKGHISSPLHF
>TRBJ2-7|TRBV27
CASSIDRGGYEQYF
>TRBJ1-5|TRBV19
CASSIGSGGNQPQHF
>TRBJ1-5|TRBV27
CASSRLYSNQPQHF
>TRBJ1-1|TRBV30
CACFRGEAFF
>TRBJ1-1|TRBV30
CAWSPGVGTEAFF
>TRBJ2-3|TRBV19
CASQAGTGGYDTQYF
>TRBJ2-3|TRBV18
CASSPSPSTDTQYF
>TRBJ2-1|TRBV28
CASSFHPGTGNEQFF
>TRBJ2-7|TRBV7-9
CASSLGVVSYEQYF
>TRBJ2-7|TRBV19
CASSTSGGYEQYF
>TRBJ1-4|TRBV5-1
CASSPGVGKSEKLFF
>TRBJ2-1|TRBV30
CAWSGLTFDNEQFF
>TRBJ1-1|TRBV7-2
CASSLAYTEAFF
>.|TRBV5-1
CASSQWESTYEQYF
>TRBJ2-7|TRBV6-5
CASSSTSGSQSYEQYF
>TRBJ1-5|TRBV2
CASTGGRGNQPQHF
>TRBJ2-7|TRBV30
CAILTGGGEQYF
>TRBJ1-2|TRBV28
CASRGQGEGGYTF
>TRBJ2-2|TRBV5-4
CASSPGLPNTGELFF
>TRBJ2-6|TRBV6-4
CASTVRGPGANVLTF
>TRBJ2-1|TRBV18
CASSGRPSNEQFF
>TRBJ2-7|TRBV4-2
CASSLEPGTGYYEQYF
>TRBJ2-3|TRBV5-8
CASSRETGGSTDTQYF
>TRBJ1-2|TRBV12-5
CASGLVWGDGYTF
>TRBJ1-1|TRBV6-5
CASIQGASGAFF